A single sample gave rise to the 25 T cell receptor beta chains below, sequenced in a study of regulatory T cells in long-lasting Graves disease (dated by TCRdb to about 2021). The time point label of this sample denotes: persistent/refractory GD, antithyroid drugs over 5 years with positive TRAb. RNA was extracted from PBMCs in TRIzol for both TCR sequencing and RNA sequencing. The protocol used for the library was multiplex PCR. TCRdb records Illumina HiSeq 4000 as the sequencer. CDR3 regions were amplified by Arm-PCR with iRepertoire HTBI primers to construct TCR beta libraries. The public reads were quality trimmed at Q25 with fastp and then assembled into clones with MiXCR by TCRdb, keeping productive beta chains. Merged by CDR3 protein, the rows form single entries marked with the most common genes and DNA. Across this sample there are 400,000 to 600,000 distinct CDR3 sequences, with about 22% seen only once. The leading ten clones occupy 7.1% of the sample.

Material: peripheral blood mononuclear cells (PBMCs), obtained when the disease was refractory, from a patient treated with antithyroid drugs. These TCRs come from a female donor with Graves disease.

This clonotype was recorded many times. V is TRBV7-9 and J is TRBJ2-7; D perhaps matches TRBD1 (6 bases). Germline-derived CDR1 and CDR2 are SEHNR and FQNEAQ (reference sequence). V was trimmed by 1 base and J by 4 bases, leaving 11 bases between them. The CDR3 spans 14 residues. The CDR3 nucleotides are TGTGCCAGCAGCTTAGACAGGGTGGTGTACGAGCAGTACTTC. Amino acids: CASSLDRVVYEQYF.

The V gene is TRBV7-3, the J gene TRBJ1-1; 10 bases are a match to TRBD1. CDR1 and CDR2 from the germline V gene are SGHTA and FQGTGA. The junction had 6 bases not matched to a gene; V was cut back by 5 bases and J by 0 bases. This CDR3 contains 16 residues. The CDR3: CASSPGQGEMNTEAFF. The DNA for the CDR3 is TGTGCCAGCAGCCCCGGACAGGGGGAGATGAACACTGAAGCTTTCTTT.

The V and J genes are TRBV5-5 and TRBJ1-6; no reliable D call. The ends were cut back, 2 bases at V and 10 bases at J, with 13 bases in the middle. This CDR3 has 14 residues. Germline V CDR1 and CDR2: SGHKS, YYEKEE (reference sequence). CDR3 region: CASSLGGIGSPLHF. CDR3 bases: TGTGCCAGCAGCTTAGGTGGGATTGGGTCACCCCTCCACTTT.

The CDR3 nucleotides read TGTGCCAGCAGCTTAACGGGGCATGAAGAGACCCAGTACTTC. Its translation: CASSLTGHEETQYF. The chain has TRBV7-3 and TRBJ2-5; the D gene is possibly TRBD1 (5 bases). V lost 0 bases, J lost 3 bases, and 8 bases lay in between. Germline V gene sequence: CDR1 SGHTA, CDR2 FQGTGA. There are 14 residues in the CDR3. Based on the CDR3 plus reference TRBV7-3 and TRBJ2-5, the full variable domain is GAGVSQTPSNKVTEKGKYVELRCDPISGHTALYWYRQSLGQGPEFLIYFQGTGAADDSGLPNDRFFAVRPEGSVSTLKIQRTERGDSAVYLCASSLTGHEETQYFGPGTRLLVL.

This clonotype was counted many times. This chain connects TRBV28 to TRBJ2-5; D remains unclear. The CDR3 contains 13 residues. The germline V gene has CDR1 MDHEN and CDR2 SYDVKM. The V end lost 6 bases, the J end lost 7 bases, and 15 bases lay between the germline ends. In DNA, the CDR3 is TGTGCCAGCAGCGTGCGTTTAAGAGGGACCCAGTACTTC. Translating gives CASSVRLRGTQYF.

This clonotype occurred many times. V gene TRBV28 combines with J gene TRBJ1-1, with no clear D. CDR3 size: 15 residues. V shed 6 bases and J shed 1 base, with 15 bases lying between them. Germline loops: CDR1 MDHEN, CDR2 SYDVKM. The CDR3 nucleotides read TGTGCCAGCAGCCCCGTGGCGGGTCGGAACACTGAAGCTTTCTTT. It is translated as CASSPVAGRNTEAFF.

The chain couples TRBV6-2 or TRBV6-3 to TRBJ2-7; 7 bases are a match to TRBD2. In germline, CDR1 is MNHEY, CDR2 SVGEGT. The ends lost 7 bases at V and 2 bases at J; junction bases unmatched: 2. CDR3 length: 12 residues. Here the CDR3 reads CASKRGAYEQYF. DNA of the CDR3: TGTGCCAGCAAACGGGGGGCCTACGAGCAGTACTTC.

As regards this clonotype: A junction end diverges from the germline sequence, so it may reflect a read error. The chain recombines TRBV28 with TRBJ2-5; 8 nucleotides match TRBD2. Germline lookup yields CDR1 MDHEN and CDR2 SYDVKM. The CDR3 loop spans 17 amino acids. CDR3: CANSFYLSGGFQETQYF. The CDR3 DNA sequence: TGTGCCAACAGTTTCTATTTGAGCGGGGGCTTTCAAGAGACCCAGTACTTC.

CDR3 region: CSARDLKGASNQPQHF. CDR3 nucleotide sequence: TGCAGTGCTAGAGATCTGAAGGGGGCGAGCAATCAGCCCCAGCATTTT. The chain carries TRBV20-1 and TRBJ1-5; 7 nucleotides agree with TRBD1. V gave up 0 bases and J gave up 1 base; unmatched junction bases: 6. The CDR3 loop spans 16 amino acids. Germline V gene sequence: CDR1 DFQATT, CDR2 SNEGSKA (reference sequence).

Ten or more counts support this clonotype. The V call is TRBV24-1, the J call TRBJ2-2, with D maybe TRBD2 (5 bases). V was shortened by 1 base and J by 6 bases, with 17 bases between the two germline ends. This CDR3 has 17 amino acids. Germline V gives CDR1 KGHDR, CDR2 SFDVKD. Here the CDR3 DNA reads TGTGCCACCAGTGATTTCCCGGGATCTAGTGGCCCCGGGGAGCTGTTTTTT. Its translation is CATSDFPGSSGPGELFF.

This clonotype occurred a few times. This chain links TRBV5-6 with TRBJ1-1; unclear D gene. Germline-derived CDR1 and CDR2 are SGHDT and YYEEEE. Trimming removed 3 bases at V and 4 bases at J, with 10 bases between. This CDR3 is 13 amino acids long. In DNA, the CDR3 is TGTGCCAGCAGCTCGTCGGTGATCACTGAAGCTTTCTTT. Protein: CASSSSVITEAFF.

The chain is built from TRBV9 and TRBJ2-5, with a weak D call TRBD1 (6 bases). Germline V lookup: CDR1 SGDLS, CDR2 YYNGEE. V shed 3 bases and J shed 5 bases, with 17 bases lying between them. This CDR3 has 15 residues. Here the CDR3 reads CASSAGDAPQETQYF. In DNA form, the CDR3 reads TGTGCCAGCAGCGCAGGGGACGCCCCCCAGGAGACCCAGTACTTC.

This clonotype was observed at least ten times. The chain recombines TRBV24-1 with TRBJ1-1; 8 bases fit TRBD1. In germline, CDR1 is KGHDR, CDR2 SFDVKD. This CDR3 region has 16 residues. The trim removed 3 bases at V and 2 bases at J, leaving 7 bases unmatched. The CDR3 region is CATSDARQGSNTEAFF. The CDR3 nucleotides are TGTGCCACCAGTGATGCTAGACAGGGGTCCAACACTGAAGCTTTCTTT.

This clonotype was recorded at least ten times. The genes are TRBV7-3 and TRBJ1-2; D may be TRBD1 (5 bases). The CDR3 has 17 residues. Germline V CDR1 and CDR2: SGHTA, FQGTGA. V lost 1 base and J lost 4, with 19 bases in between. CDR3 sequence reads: CASSLNAGGASGYGYTF. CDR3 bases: TGTGCCAGCAGCTTAAACGCGGGAGGGGCTTCGGGCTATGGCTACACCTTC.

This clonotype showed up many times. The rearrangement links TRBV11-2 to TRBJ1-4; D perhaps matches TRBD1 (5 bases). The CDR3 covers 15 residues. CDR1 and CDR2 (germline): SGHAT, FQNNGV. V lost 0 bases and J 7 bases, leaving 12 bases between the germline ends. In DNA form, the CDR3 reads TGTGCCAGCAGCTTAGAAGCAGGGAGGAGTGAAAAACTGTTTTTT. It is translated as CASSLEAGRSEKLFF.

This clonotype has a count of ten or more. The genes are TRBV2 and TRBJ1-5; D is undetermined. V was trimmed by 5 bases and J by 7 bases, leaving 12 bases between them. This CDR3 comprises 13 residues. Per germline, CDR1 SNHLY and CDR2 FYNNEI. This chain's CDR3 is CASSQGKYQPQHF. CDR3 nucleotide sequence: TGTGCCAGCAGTCAAGGCAAGTACCAGCCCCAGCATTTT.

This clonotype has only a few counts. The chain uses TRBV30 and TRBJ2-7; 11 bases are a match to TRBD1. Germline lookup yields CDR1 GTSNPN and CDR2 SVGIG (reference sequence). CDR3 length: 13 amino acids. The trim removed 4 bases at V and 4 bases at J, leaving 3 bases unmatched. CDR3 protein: CAWTGTGGYEQYF. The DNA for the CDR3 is TGTGCCTGGACCGGGACAGGGGGGTACGAGCAGTACTTC.

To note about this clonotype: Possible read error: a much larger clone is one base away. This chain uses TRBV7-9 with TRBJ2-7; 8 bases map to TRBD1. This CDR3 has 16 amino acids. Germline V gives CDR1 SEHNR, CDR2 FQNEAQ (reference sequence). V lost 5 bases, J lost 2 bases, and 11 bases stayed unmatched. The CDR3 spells CASSPGQGTNTYEQYF. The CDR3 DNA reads TGTGCCAGCAGCCCCGGACAGGGCACCAACACCTACGAGCAGTACTTC.

In DNA form, the CDR3 reads TGTGCCAGCAGCTTAATGGGCGGGCAGTACTTC. This codes for CASSLMGGQYF. The genes are TRBV7-2 and TRBJ2-7; no reliable D call. CDR1 is SGHTA, CDR2 FQGNSA, per germline. The CDR3 runs to 11 residues. V was clipped by 2 bases and J by 9 bases, with 8 bases between them.

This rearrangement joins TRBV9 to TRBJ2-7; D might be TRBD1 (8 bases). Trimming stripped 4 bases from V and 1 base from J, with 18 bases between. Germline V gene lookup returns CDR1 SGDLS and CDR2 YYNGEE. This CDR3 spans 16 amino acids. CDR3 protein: CASSPRAGTGSYEQYF. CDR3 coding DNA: TGTGCCAGCAGCCCCCGAGCGGGGACAGGTTCCTACGAGCAGTACTTC.

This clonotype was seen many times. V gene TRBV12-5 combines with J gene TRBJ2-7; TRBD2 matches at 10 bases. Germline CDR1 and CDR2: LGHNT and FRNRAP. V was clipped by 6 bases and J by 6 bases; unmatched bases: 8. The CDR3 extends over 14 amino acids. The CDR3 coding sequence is TGTGCTAGTGGCCCCGGGACTAGCGTTGGCGAGCAGTACTTC. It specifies CASGPGTSVGEQYF.

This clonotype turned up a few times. CDR3: CSVDFQSGANVLTF. The CDR3 DNA is TGCAGCGTTGATTTCCAATCTGGGGCCAACGTCCTGACTTTC. This sequence joins TRBV29-1 and TRBJ2-6; D gene unclear. V lost 3 bases and J lost 1, with 7 bases in between. Germline CDR1 reads SQVTM; CDR2 reads ANQGSEA. There are 14 residues in the CDR3.

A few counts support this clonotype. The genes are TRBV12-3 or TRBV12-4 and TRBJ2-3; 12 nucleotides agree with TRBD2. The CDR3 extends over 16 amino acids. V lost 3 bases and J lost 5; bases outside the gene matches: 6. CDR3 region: CASSLIPLAGGDTQYF. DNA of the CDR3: TGTGCCAGCAGTTTGATTCCACTAGCGGGAGGAGATACGCAGTATTTT.

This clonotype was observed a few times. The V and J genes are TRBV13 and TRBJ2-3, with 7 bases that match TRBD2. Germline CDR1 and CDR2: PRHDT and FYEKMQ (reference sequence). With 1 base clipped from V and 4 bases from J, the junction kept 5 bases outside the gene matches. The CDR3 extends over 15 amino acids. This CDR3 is CASSLERDKPDTQYF. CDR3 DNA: TGTGCCAGCAGCTTAGAGCGGGATAAACCAGATACGCAGTATTTT.

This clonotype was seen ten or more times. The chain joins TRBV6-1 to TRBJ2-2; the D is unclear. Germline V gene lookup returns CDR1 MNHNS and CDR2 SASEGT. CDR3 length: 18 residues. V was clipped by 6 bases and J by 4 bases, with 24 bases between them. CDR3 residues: CASRNGLVPVGSTGELFF. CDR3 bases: TGTGCCAGCAGAAACGGGTTAGTCCCCGTTGGTTCCACCGGGGAGCTGTTTTTT.